What follows are 23 T cell receptor beta chains derived from one specimen sequenced in a study of blood T cells in healthy people across ages. A second PCR of 7 to 11 cycles used a sample-barcoded 5' primer and a J-beta primer mix. TCRdb re-derived calls from the 5' RACE reads in MiXCR, one entry per CDR3 protein. The sample lists roughly 2 million distinct CDR3 sequences; roughly 49% were seen once. Sample: blood. The receptors were gathered from a woman aged 40 to 55 in good health.

The sample holds a few counts of this clonotype. The chain employs TRBV15 and TRBJ2-7; D is ambiguous. The germline V gene encodes CDR1 LNHNV and CDR2 YYDKDF (reference sequence). The CDR3 runs 13 residues. With 0 bases removed from V and 6 bases from J, the gap between germline ends came to 9 bases. CDR3 nucleotide sequence: TGTGCCACCAGCAGAGATAACCTCAGCGAGCAGTACTTC. It encodes CATSRDNLSEQYF.

This clonotype was counted at least ten times. The chain carries TRBV7-2 and TRBJ2-4; weak D call: TRBD1 (5 bases). The DNA end is more similar to TRBJ2-7, so the J call may be wrong. The CDR3 totals 15 residues. Germline V gene data show CDR1 as SGHTA and CDR2 as FQGNSA. The CDR3 sequence: CASSLDQGTLYEQYF. CDR3 coding DNA: TGTGCCAGCAGCTTAGACCAGGGTACCCTTTACGAGCAGTACTTC.

The chain is built from TRBV10-3 and TRBJ2-3; 7 bases are shared with TRBD2. Trimming removed 3 bases from V and 2 bases from J; junction bases left unmatched: 5. The germline CDR1 and CDR2 sequences are ENHRY and SYGVKD. This CDR3 contains 15 residues. The DNA for the CDR3 is TGTGCCATCAGTGATCTAGCGGACATCACAGATACGCAGTATTTT. Protein sequence: CAISDLADITDTQYF.

The chain recombines TRBV20-1 with TRBJ1-2; TRBD1 might be the D (5 bases). The germline V gene encodes CDR1 DFQATT and CDR2 SNEGSKA (reference sequence). V was trimmed by 5 bases and J by 5 bases, leaving 15 bases between them. This CDR3 is 13 amino acids long. This chain's CDR3 is CSADSAGLYGYTF. CDR3 in DNA: TGCAGTGCTGACAGTGCCGGATTATATGGCTACACCTTC.

On this clonotype itself: One junction end disagrees with the germline gene, perhaps due to a read error. The chain couples TRBV7-2 to TRBJ2-2, with a possible D match to TRBD2 (5 bases). Looked up from germline, CDR1 is SGHTA and CDR2 is FQGNSA. CDR3 length equals 14 residues. The CDR3 is CASSLDGSTGERFF. For the CDR3, the DNA is TGTGCCAGCAGCTTAGATGGTTCCACCGGGGAGCGGTTTTTT. Looking up the rest from reference TRBV7-2 and TRBJ2-2 gives the full variable domain: GAGVSQSPSNKVTEKGKDVELRCDPISGHTALYWYRQSLGQGLEFLIYFQGNSAPDKSGLPSDRFSAERTGGSVSTLTIQRTQQEDSAVYLCASSLDGSTGERFFGEGSRLTVL.

As concerns this clonotype: At one end, the junction sequence differs from germline, possibly due to a read error. The chain recombines TRBV4-2 with TRBJ1-5; D may be TRBD1 (6 bases). From germline, CDR1 is LGHNA and CDR2 YNFKEQ. CDR3 length: 15 amino acids. The CDR3 DNA follows: TGTGCCAGCAGCCCTGGCAGGGGTAGCAGTCAGCCCCAGCATTTT. Its protein is CASSPGRGSSQPQHF.

Regarding this clonotype: A single base separates this from a much larger clone, so it may be a read error. The chain couples TRBV6-5 to TRBJ1-6, with a weak D call TRBD1 (5 bases). Trimming stripped 6 bases from V and 5 bases from J, with 11 bases between. The CDR3 extends over 14 amino acids. Looked up from germline, CDR1 is MNHEY and CDR2 is SVGAGI. CDR3 sequence (DNA): TGTGCCAGCAGGGCAGGGCCGGATAATTCACCCCTCCACTTT. Translating it yields CASRAGPDNSPLHF.

The chain employs TRBV2 and TRBJ1-6, with TRBD1 as a possible D gene (6 bases). Deletions cut 6 bases from V and 10 bases from J, with 13 bases between. Germline V gene sequence: CDR1 SNHLY, CDR2 FYNNEI. The CDR3 has 13 residues. The CDR3 reads CASRTQGTSPLHF. CDR3 DNA: TGTGCCAGCAGAACACAGGGAACCTCACCCCTCCACTTT.

Written as DNA, the CDR3 is TGTGCCAGCAGCGTAGCATTAGGGGGGAGGCAAGAGACCCAGTACTTC. It specifies CASSVALGGRQETQYF. The rearrangement uses TRBV9 and TRBJ2-5; the D gene could be TRBD1 or TRBD2 (6 bases each). The germline V gene encodes CDR1 SGDLS and CDR2 YYNGEE. The V gene lost 0 bases and the J gene lost 2 bases, with 14 bases spanning the gap. This CDR3 region has 16 residues.

This clonotype has a single count. J is TRBJ2-4 and V is TRBV2, with TRBD2 matching 9 bases. V shed 6 bases and J 2 bases; nucleotides not matched to a gene: 8. Germline V gives CDR1 SNHLY, CDR2 FYNNEI. The CDR3 is 16 residues long. The CDR3 here is CASSSQRGATKNIQYF. In DNA form, the CDR3 reads TGTGCCAGCAGCTCCCAGCGGGGGGCAACCAAAAACATTCAGTACTTC.

This chain links TRBV28 with TRBJ1-6; the match to TRBD1 covers 9 bases. CDR1 is MDHEN, CDR2 SYDVKM, per germline. V was pared by 5 bases and J by 9 bases, with 11 bases of the junction left unmatched. The CDR3 length is 16 residues. The CDR3 is CASSVGAGTGSSPLHF. For the CDR3, the DNA is TGTGCCAGCAGTGTTGGGGCTGGGACAGGGAGTTCACCCCTCCACTTT. The full variable domain, rest sourced from reference TRBV28 and TRBJ1-6, is DVKVTQSSRYLVKRTGEKVFLECVQDMDHENMFWYRQDPGLGLRLIYFSYDVKMKEKGDIPEGYSVSREKKERFSLILESASTNQTSMYLCASSVGAGTGSSPLHFGNGTRLTVT.

The chain combines TRBV10-3 with TRBJ2-2; 7 bases fit TRBD2. This CDR3 comprises 13 residues. The J segment lost 4 bases and the V segment lost 10 bases, leaving 6 bases of the junction unmatched. The germline CDR1 and CDR2 sequences are ENHRY and SYGVKD. CDR3 DNA sequence: TGTGCCACCCAGCGGGGAACCACCGGGGAGCTGTTTTTT. It specifies CATQRGTTGELFF.

The chain is built from TRBV7-2 and TRBJ2-3, with D hard to call. Germline V gene sequence: CDR1 SGHTA, CDR2 FQGNSA. This CDR3 has 17 amino acids. V was cut by 5 bases and J by 2 bases, with 20 bases left in between. CDR3 nucleotides: TGTGCCAGCAGCCCCCCGCTCGGACGTGAAATCACAGATACGCAGTATTTT. Residues: CASSPPLGREITDTQYF.

This chain joins TRBV25-1 and TRBJ1-1; weak D call: TRBD1 (5 bases). V was shortened by 6 bases and J by 10 bases, with 18 bases between the two germline ends. The CDR3 covers 13 residues. CDR1 MGHDK and CDR2 SYGVNS come from the germline V gene. The CDR3 loop is CASREQGIGVAFF. CDR3 coding DNA: TGTGCCAGCAGGGAGCAGGGTATCGGAGTAGCTTTCTTT.

The chain joins TRBV5-1 to TRBJ2-1; 7 nucleotides match TRBD2. V lost 7 bases to trimming and J lost 0 bases; unmatched junction nucleotides: 10. Germline V gene lookup returns CDR1 SGHRS and CDR2 YFSETQ. The CDR3 covers 16 residues. In DNA, the CDR3 is TGCGCCAGCCCCCACGTCGGGGGGACCTCCTACAATGAGCAGTTCTTC. Residues: CASPHVGGTSYNEQFF.

Only a few counts were recorded for this clonotype. The chain links TRBV4-2 to TRBJ2-3, with D hard to call. V was pared by 0 bases and J by 4 bases, with 11 bases between. Germline V gene lookup returns CDR1 LGHNA and CDR2 YNFKEQ. The CDR3 is 15 amino acids. This chain's CDR3 is CASSQDGVSSDTQYF. The CDR3 DNA is TGTGCCAGCAGCCAAGATGGGGTCAGCTCAGATACGCAGTATTTT.

This clonotype was counted only a few times. This chain connects TRBV7-9 to TRBJ1-2; D not resolved. Trimming removed 3 bases from V and 7 bases from J, with 21 bases in between. The CDR3 length is 16 residues. CDR1 and CDR2 (germline): SEHNR, FQNEAQ (reference sequence). CDR3 sequence reads: CASSLGLAFYSVGYTF. The CDR3 DNA reads TGTGCCAGCAGCTTGGGTCTGGCATTCTATTCGGTTGGCTACACCTTC.

This clonotype was observed a handful of times. The gene calls are TRBV7-8 and TRBJ2-4, with TRBD1 as a possible D gene (5 bases). V was pared by 4 bases and J by 1 base, with 17 bases between. CDR3 length: 17 residues. Germline lookup yields CDR1 SGHVS and CDR2 FQNEAQ. The CDR3 is CASSSRLGAGAKNIQYF. As DNA, the CDR3 is TGTGCCAGCAGCTCCCGCTTGGGCGCAGGGGCCAAAAACATTCAGTACTTC.

Remarks on this clonotype: At one of its ends the junction is not consistent with the germline gene, which may arise from a read error. V is TRBV7-2 and J is TRBJ2-4, with 7 bases identical to TRBD1. The length of the CDR3 is 18 residues. The V gene's germline CDR1 is SGHTA and CDR2 FQGNSA. CDR3 nucleotides: TGTGCCAGCAGCTCTCGGACAGGAGGAGAGATAGCCAAAAACAGTCAGTACTTC. This encodes CASSSRTGGEIAKNSQYF.

V gene TRBV20-1 combines with J gene TRBJ2-1; 8 bases map to TRBD2. J gave up 1 base and V 0 bases, and 2 bases lay outside the gene matches. The CDR3 length is 15 residues. Germline V CDR1 and CDR2: DFQATT, SNEGSKA (reference sequence). CDR3 sequence (DNA): TGCAGTGCTAGAGAACTAGCGGTTTCCTACAATGAGCAGTTCTTC. Protein: CSARELAVSYNEQFF.

V and J are TRBV4-3 and TRBJ2-3, with D unclear. This CDR3 spans 15 amino acids. Germline assignment: CDR1 LGHNA and CDR2 YSLEER. V lost 0 bases and J lost 2, with 9 bases in between. The CDR3 is CASSQDKPPTDTQYF. DNA of the CDR3: TGCGCCAGCAGCCAAGATAAGCCACCCACAGATACGCAGTATTTT.

The rearrangement links TRBV6-1 to TRBJ2-1; 10 bases are shared with TRBD1. V shed 4 bases, J shed 3 bases, and the junction held 9 bases outside the gene matches. Germline V gene data show CDR1 as MNHNS and CDR2 as SASEGT. This CDR3 has 17 residues. For the CDR3, the DNA is TGTGCCAGCAGTGGCGACTCCGGGACAGGGGTCTACAATGAGCAGTTCTTC. It yields the protein CASSGDSGTGVYNEQFF.

The V and J genes are TRBV6-2 or TRBV6-3 and TRBJ2-4, with 8 bases aligning to TRBD1. The V gene end was trimmed by 11 bases and the J gene end by 9 bases; junction bases not matched to a gene: 12. This CDR3 has 13 amino acids. CDR1 is MNHEY and CDR2 is SVGEGT in the germline V gene. CDR3 DNA sequence: TGTGCCTCCCGGGGACAGGAGAGAAGCATTCAGTACTTC. Encoded protein: CASRGQERSIQYF.